This T cell receptor (beta chain) was captured in a study of blood T cell repertoires in COVID-19. The CDR3 contains 15 residues. Germline assignment: CDR1 SGHTA and CDR2 FQGNSA. V was trimmed by 3 bases and J by 1 base, leaving 12 bases between them. Repertoires were generated with immunoSEQ multiplex PCR, while TCRdb's copy carries only in-frame clones and drops some. The table lists about 180,000 clones, approximately 87% of them singletons, with about a fifth in the top ten. V gene TRBV7-2 combines with J gene TRBJ1-2; a possible D gene is TRBD1 (6 bases). The clonotype was recovered from a man aged 65 to 85 with active or convalescent COVID-19. Sequencing was carried out using peripheral blood. The CDR3 region is CASSLRGGFNYGYTF. CDR3 sequence (DNA): TGTGCCAGCAGCTTGAGGGGGGGTTTTAACTATGGCTACACCTTC.